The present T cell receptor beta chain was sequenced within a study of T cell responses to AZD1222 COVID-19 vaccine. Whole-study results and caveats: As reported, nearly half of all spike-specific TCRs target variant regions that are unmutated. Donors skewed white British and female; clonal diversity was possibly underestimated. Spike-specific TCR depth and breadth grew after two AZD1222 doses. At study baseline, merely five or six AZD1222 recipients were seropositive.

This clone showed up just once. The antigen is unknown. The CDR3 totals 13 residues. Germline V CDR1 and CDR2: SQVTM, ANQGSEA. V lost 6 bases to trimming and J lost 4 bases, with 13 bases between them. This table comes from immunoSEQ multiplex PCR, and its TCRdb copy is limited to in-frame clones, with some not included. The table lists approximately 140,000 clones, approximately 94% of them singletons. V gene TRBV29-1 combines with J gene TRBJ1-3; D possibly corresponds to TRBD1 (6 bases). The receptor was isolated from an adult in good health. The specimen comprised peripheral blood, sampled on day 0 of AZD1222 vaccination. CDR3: CSVGGQQGNTIYF. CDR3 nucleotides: TGCAGCGTGGGCGGACAGCAAGGAAACACCATATATTTT.